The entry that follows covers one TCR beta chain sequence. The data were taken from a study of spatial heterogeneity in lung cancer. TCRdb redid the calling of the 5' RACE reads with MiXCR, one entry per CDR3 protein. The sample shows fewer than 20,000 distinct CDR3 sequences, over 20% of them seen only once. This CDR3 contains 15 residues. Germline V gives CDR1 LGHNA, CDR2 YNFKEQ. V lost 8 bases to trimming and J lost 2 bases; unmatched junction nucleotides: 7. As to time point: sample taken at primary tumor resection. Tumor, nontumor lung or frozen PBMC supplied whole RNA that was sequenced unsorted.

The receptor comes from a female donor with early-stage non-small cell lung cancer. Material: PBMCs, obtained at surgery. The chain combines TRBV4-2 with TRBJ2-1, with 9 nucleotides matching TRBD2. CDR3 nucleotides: TGTGCCAGCGGCGATAGCGGGGGCACCTACAATGAGCAGTTCTTC. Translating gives CASGDSGGTYNEQFF.